Shown below are 22 T cell receptor beta chains from a single sample sequenced in a study of T cell changes during pregnancy in multiple sclerosis. This table comes from immunoSEQ multiplex PCR, and its TCRdb copy is limited to in-frame clones, with some not included. The sample carries about 64,000 clones, roughly 92% recorded once. This sample comprised peripheral blood, obtained in the second trimester of pregnancy. These receptors came from a female donor with multiple sclerosis, enrolled in a pregnancy study.

The V and J genes are TRBV5-1 and TRBJ2-3; 9 positions match TRBD2. Trimming took 2 bases from V and 3 from J; bases not matched to a gene: 4. The germline V gene encodes CDR1 SGHRS and CDR2 YFSETQ. The CDR3 extends over 15 amino acids. CDR3 in DNA: TGCGCCAGCAGCTTCACTACTAGCGGGACAGATACGCAGTATTTT. It specifies CASSFTTSGTDTQYF.

The V call is TRBV7-9, the J call TRBJ1-1; no reliable D call. In germline, CDR1 is SEHNR, CDR2 FQNEAQ (reference sequence). The CDR3 contains 12 residues. With 7 bases removed from V and 3 bases from J, the gap between germline ends came to 9 bases. CDR3 coding DNA: TGTGCCAGCACCCATTCAGACACTGAAGCTTTCTTT. Protein sequence: CASTHSDTEAFF.

This chain joins TRBV2 and TRBJ1-5, with D hard to call. Germline CDR1 and CDR2: SNHLY and FYNNEI. The CDR3 spans 14 residues. V lost 5 bases, J lost 2 bases, and 10 bases lay in between. The CDR3 protein is CASSLTPGNQPQHF. The CDR3 coding sequence is TGTGCCAGCAGTCTTACTCCCGGCAATCAGCCCCAGCATTTT.

The V and J genes are TRBV7-9 and TRBJ1-5; D possibly corresponds to TRBD1 (5 bases). The length of the CDR3 is 19 residues. The V end was cut by 4 bases, the J end by 0 bases, with 22 bases between. CDR1 and CDR2 from the germline V gene are SEHNR and FQNEAQ (reference sequence). For the CDR3, the DNA is TGTGCCAGCAGCTCAGTTGGGTCCAGGACACAGGATAGCAATCAGCCCCAGCATTTT. This sequence encodes CASSSVGSRTQDSNQPQHF.

The chain is built from TRBV5-1 and TRBJ2-1, with D perhaps TRBD1 (6 bases). Trimming took 4 bases from V and 8 from J, leaving 19 bases between them. The CDR3 has 15 residues. Germline V gene sequence: CDR1 SGHRS, CDR2 YFSETQ. CDR3 amino acids: CASSPGVGSTHEQFF. The DNA of the CDR3 is TGCGCCAGCAGCCCAGGGGTGGGGTCGACACATGAGCAGTTCTTC.

The rearrangement uses TRBV13 and TRBJ2-1; 8 bases map to TRBD2. From germline, CDR1 is PRHDT and CDR2 FYEKMQ (reference sequence). Trimming took 1 base from V and 5 from J; bases not matched to a gene: 1. The CDR3 sequence is 14 residues long. The chain's CDR3 is CASSLERGNNEQFF. The CDR3 region has the DNA TGTGCCAGCAGCTTAGAGCGGGGGAACAATGAGCAGTTCTTC.

This chain connects TRBV9 to TRBJ2-1; 13 nucleotides line up with TRBD2. Per the germline V gene, CDR1 is SGDLS and CDR2 is YYNGEE. There are 15 residues in the CDR3. After removal of 4 bases from V and 9 bases from J, the junction contained 7 bases not matched to a gene. The CDR3 protein is CASSRLAGGGSEQFF. CDR3 nucleotides: TGTGCCAGCAGCCGACTAGCGGGAGGAGGTAGTGAGCAGTTCTTC.

The chain has TRBV29-1 and TRBJ1-2; 8 bases line up with TRBD1. The CDR3 contains 14 residues. CDR1 is SQVTM, CDR2 ANQGSEA, per germline. After removal of 6 bases from V and 5 bases from J, the junction contained 11 bases not matched to a gene. This CDR3 is CSVGEQGGSYGYTF. The DNA of the CDR3 is TGCAGCGTGGGGGAACAGGGGGGCTCTTATGGCTACACCTTC.

This clone appeared once. The chain combines TRBV7-9 with TRBJ1-1; D unclear. Germline CDR1 reads SEHNR; CDR2 reads FQNEAQ (reference sequence). The CDR3 is made up of 14 amino acids. Trimming took 3 bases from V and 8 from J, leaving 16 bases between them. This chain's CDR3 is CASSFSEGRGEAFF. In DNA, the CDR3 is TGTGCCAGCAGCTTTAGTGAAGGTAGAGGGGAAGCTTTCTTT.

The chain couples TRBV18 to TRBJ1-1; 9 bases are a match to TRBD1. Losses at the gene ends were 5 bases for V and 4 bases for J; bases not matched to a gene: 5. This CDR3 is 14 amino acids long. The germline V gene encodes CDR1 KGHSH and CDR2 LQKENI. The CDR3 region is CASSLGQGGTEAFF. The CDR3, as DNA: TGTGCCAGCTCATTGGGACAGGGCGGCACTGAAGCTTTCTTT.

A single count supports this clone. J is TRBJ1-5 and V is TRBV5-5, with a tentative D call TRBD1 (5 bases). There are 14 residues in the CDR3. The V gene lost 2 bases and the J gene lost 0 bases, with 6 bases spanning the gap. CDR1 SGHKS and CDR2 YYEKEE come from the germline V gene (reference sequence). CDR3 loop: CASSLQVSNQPQHF. For the CDR3, the DNA is TGTGCCAGCAGCTTACAGGTTAGCAATCAGCCCCAGCATTTT.

This clone has more than one count but fewer than ten. The chain links TRBV7-3 to TRBJ2-3; tentatively, D is TRBD2 (6 bases). V was pared by 0 bases and J by 0 bases, with 28 bases between. Germline CDR1 reads SGHTA; CDR2 reads FQGTGA. This CDR3 is built from 22 residues. This CDR3 is CASSLTFKICGKGRKSTDTQYF. Here the CDR3 DNA reads TGTGCCAGCAGCTTAACTTTTAAAATATGCGGGAAGGGGAGGAAGAGCACAGATACGCAGTATTTT.

This chain connects TRBV30 to TRBJ1-2; no clear D. Germline-derived CDR1 and CDR2 are GTSNPN and SVGIG (reference sequence). V was clipped by 0 bases and J by 8 bases, with 13 bases between them. The length of the CDR3 is 13 residues. The CDR3 sequence: CAWSVEGPGGYTF. CDR3 DNA: TGTGCCTGGAGTGTAGAGGGTCCGGGAGGCTACACCTTC.

This chain links TRBV6-5 with TRBJ2-1; D is perhaps TRBD2 (5 bases). Trimming pared 2 bases from V and 6 bases from J, leaving 8 bases between. Germline assignment: CDR1 MNHEY and CDR2 SVGAGI. The CDR3 loop spans 13 amino acids. The CDR3 region is CASSYEGPNEQFF. CDR3 DNA sequence: TGTGCCAGCAGTTACGAGGGCCCCAATGAGCAGTTCTTC.

This chain connects TRBV29-1 to TRBJ2-1; the match to TRBD2 covers 13 bases. In germline, CDR1 is SQVTM, CDR2 ANQGSEA. V trimming: 2 bases; J trimming: 9 bases; junction bases outside the gene matches: 7. CDR3 size: 15 residues. CDR3 nucleotide sequence: TGCAGCGTTGAAAAACTAGCGGGAGGGCCCGGTGAGCAGTTCTTC. It encodes CSVEKLAGGPGEQFF.

In its sample, this clone was seen once. J is TRBJ1-1 and V is TRBV5-1, with unresolved D. CDR3 length: 17 residues. V was trimmed by 4 bases and J by 7 bases, leaving 26 bases between them. Germline CDR1 SGHRS, CDR2 YFSETQ. The CDR3 region is CASSLTPSGRWVNEAFF. CDR3 DNA: TGCGCCAGCAGCCTCACGCCCTCCGGGAGGTGGGTGAATGAAGCTTTCTTT.

The chain couples TRBV5-1 to TRBJ2-2; no firm D call. This CDR3 region has 14 residues. V was shortened by 5 bases and J by 3 bases, with 11 bases between the two germline ends. Germline V gives CDR1 SGHRS, CDR2 YFSETQ. The CDR3 region has the DNA TGCGCCAGCAGGCCCTCGGGTGACACCGGGGAGCTGTTTTTT. This translates into CASRPSGDTGELFF.

The CDR3 DNA sequence: TGTGCCTGGACTCCCCGGGGGTCCCGGGGTGAAAAACTGTTTTTT. Its translation is CAWTPRGSRGEKLFF. The chain employs TRBV30 and TRBJ1-4; a weak D match, TRBD1 (5 bases). Trimming pared 4 bases from V and 7 bases from J, leaving 19 bases between. The CDR3 covers 15 residues. CDR1 is GTSNPN, CDR2 SVGIG, per germline (reference sequence).

The chain has TRBV11-1 and TRBJ1-1, with D hard to call. Germline CDR1 and CDR2: SGHAT and FQDESV (reference sequence). This CDR3 contains 12 residues. V was pared by 2 bases and J by 8 bases, with 9 bases between. CDR3 sequence: CASSLMAPEAFF. The CDR3 DNA follows: TGTGCCAGCAGCTTAATGGCCCCCGAAGCTTTCTTT.

This chain connects TRBV10-1 to TRBJ2-7; TRBD2 matches at 8 bases. The length of the CDR3 is 16 residues. After removal of 0 bases from V and 2 bases from J, the junction contained 6 bases not matched to a gene. From germline, CDR1 is WNHNN and CDR2 SYGVQD (reference sequence). DNA of the CDR3: TGCGCCAGCAGTGAGTCCGGGACTAGGAATGCCTACGAGCAGTACTTC. Translating it yields CASSESGTRNAYEQYF.

The chain links TRBV7-3 to TRBJ2-2; 9 bases line up with TRBD2. This CDR3 spans 17 amino acids. V shed 1 base, J shed 1 base, and the junction held 4 bases outside the gene matches. CDR1 is SGHTA and CDR2 is FQGTGA in the germline V gene. In DNA form, the CDR3 reads TGTGCCAGCAGCTTAATTAGCGGGGGACTGAACACCGGGGAGCTGTTTTTT. Translated, it gives CASSLISGGLNTGELFF.

This chain links TRBV7-7 with TRBJ2-2; 9 bases align to TRBD1. The CDR3 has 15 residues. J lost 5 bases, V lost 1 base, and 2 bases had no gene match. Germline CDR1 SSHAT, CDR2 FNYEAQ (reference sequence). Here the CDR3 reads CASSLGQGGTGELFF. Here the CDR3 DNA reads TGTGCCAGCAGCTTAGGACAGGGGGGAACCGGGGAGCTGTTTTTT. Supplemented by reference TRBV7-7 and TRBJ2-2, the full variable domain reads GAGVSQSPRYKVTKRGQDVTLRCDPISSHATLYWYQQALGQGPEFLTYFNYEAQPDKSGLPSDRFSAERPEGSISTLTIQRTEQRDSAMYRCASSLGQGGTGELFFGEGSRLTVL.